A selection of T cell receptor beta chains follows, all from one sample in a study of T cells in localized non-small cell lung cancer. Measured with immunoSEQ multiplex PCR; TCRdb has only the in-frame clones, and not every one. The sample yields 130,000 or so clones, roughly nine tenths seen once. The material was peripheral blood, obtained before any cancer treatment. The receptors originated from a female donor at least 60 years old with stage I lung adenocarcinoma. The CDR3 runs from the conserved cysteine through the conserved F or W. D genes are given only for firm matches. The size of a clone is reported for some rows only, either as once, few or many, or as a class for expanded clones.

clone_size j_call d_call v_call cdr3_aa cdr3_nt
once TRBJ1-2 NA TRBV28 CAIHLRPYGYTF TGTGCCATCCACCTTCGGCCGTATGGCTACACCTTC
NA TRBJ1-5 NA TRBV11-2 CASSIGTGDQPQHF TGTGCCAGCAGCATAGGGACGGGTGATCAGCCCCAGCATTTT
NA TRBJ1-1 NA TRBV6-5 CASSREVTGTEAFF TGTGCCAGCAGTAGAGAGGTGACCGGCACTGAAGCTTTCTTT
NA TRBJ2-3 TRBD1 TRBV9 CASSAGRTGAADTQYF TGTGCCAGCAGCGCCGGCCGGACAGGGGCGGCAGATACGCAGTATTTT
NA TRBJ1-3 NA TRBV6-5 CASSPRRAGNTIYF TGTGCCAGCAGTCCCAGACGCGCTGGAAACACCATATATTTT
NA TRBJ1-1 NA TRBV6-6 CASSYPAGMNTEAFF TGTGCCAGCAGTTACCCGGCAGGGATGAACACTGAAGCTTTCTTT
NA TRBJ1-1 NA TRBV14 CASSQDRDMSTEAFF TGTGCCAGCAGCCAGGACCGGGACATGTCCACTGAAGCTTTCTTT
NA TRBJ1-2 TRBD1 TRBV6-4 CASKSRQGPRYGYTF TGTGCCTCCAAAAGCAGACAGGGCCCTCGTTATGGCTACACCTTC
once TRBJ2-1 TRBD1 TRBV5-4 CASSPTGGNEQFF TGTGCCAGCAGCCCGACAGGGGGCAATGAGCAGTTCTTC
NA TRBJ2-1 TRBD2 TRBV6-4 CASSPTTRRRGGEQFF TGTGCCAGCAGCCCTACTACAAGACGCCGGGGGGGTGAGCAGTTCTTC
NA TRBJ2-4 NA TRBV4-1 CASSQGAPNWGKNIQYF TGCGCCAGCAGCCAAGGAGCACCAAACTGGGGGAAAAACATTCAGTACTTC
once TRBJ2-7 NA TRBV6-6 CASKRDLNYEQYF TGTGCCAGCAAACGGGACTTAAACTACGAGCAGTACTTC
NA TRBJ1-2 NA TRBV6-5 CASSKRDLNYGYTF TGTGCCAGCAGTAAACGGGATCTTAACTATGGCTACACCTTC
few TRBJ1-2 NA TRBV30 CAWAKPQRGYTF TGTGCCTGGGCTAAACCGCAGAGAGGCTACACCTTC